The 24 T cell receptor beta chains given below trace back to one sample, sequenced in a study of monozygotic twins with inflammatory bowel disease (dated by TCRdb to about 2019). Receptor amplification or capture employed 5' RACE. Data came from an Illumina HiSeq 2500. The reads were reprocessed in TCRdb, with one entry per CDR3 protein sequence and no accompanying DNA. Per the sample table, the count is approximately 400,000 distinct CDR3 sequences. The ten most abundant clones make up 2% to 2.5% of the sample. Sequenced material: blood. These TCRs come from a human donor with ulcerative colitis or Crohn's disease, or a healthy co-twin of an affected twin (not recorded which).

The genes are TRBV7-9 and TRBJ2-6. Germline CDR1 and CDR2: SEHNR and FQNEAQ (reference sequence). The CDR3 totals 17 residues. CDR3 amino acids: CASSLVVRNSGANVLTF.

This chain joins TRBV3-1 and TRBJ2-1; TCRdb designates TRBD1, a call that cannot be tested without DNA. The CDR3 spans 16 residues. Germline values: CDR1 LGHDT, CDR2 YNNKEL (reference sequence). The CDR3 spells CASSPSRAVLSHEQFF.

The gene calls are TRBV18 and TRBJ1-1. The CDR3 consists of 14 residues. Germline loops: CDR1 KGHSH, CDR2 LQKENI. The CDR3 here is CATSALQGGTEAFF.

The rearrangement uses TRBV20-1 and TRBJ2-5; TCRdb reports TRBD2, a call that lacks DNA to check it against. Per the germline V gene, CDR1 is DFQATT and CDR2 is SNEGSKA (reference sequence). This CDR3 spans 14 amino acids. The CDR3 here is CSTLTSGAQETQYF.

The V gene is TRBV7-6, the J gene TRBJ2-5; TCRdb's assignment of TRBD2 cannot be checked, as there is no DNA. From germline, CDR1 is SGHVS and CDR2 FNYEAQ. The CDR3 totals 14 residues. The CDR3 protein is CASGASGGRETQYF.

The chain carries TRBV3-1 and TRBJ2-6. Germline V CDR1 and CDR2: LGHDT, YNNKEL (reference sequence). The CDR3 has 17 amino acids. The CDR3 spells CASSLMMVSSGANVLTF.

The J gene is TRBJ2-1, the V gene TRBV4-1; the D call of TRBD2 rests on TCRdb alone, since no DNA is present to check it. The CDR3 extends over 19 amino acids. The germline V gene has CDR1 MGHRA and CDR2 YSYEKL. This CDR3 is CASSQDRGAGEFGGHEQFF.

This rearrangement joins TRBV7-2 to TRBJ2-6. The CDR3 extends over 15 amino acids. Germline V gives CDR1 SGHTA, CDR2 FQGNSA. The CDR3: CASSLGATGANVLTF.

The rearrangement joins TRBV27 to TRBJ1-1; as DNA is missing, the TRBD1 call by TCRdb cannot be tested. Germline V gene data show CDR1 as MNHEY and CDR2 as SMNVEV (reference sequence). CDR3 length: 13 residues. The CDR3: CASSADRVTEAFF.

V is TRBV28 and J is TRBJ1-2; TCRdb names TRBD1, which stays unverified in the absence of DNA. Germline V gives CDR1 MDHEN, CDR2 SYDVKM. The CDR3 runs to 12 residues. The CDR3 spells CASSIRGNGYTF.

This chain connects TRBV9 to TRBJ2-3; there is no DNA to check the TCRdb D call of TRBD1. The CDR3 is 14 amino acids. Germline-derived CDR1 and CDR2 are SGDLS and YYNGEE. CDR3 protein: CASSVSRVRDTQYF.

The CDR3 sequence is CASSPGGSMNTEAFF. The chain carries TRBV18 and TRBJ1-1; with no DNA, the TCRdb D assignment of TRBD1 cannot be verified. This CDR3 has 15 residues. CDR1 and CDR2 from the germline V gene are KGHSH and LQKENI.

CDR3 sequence: CSAKEVAREKLFF. The chain recombines TRBV20-1 with TRBJ1-4. The CDR3 is 13 amino acids. In germline, CDR1 is DFQATT, CDR2 SNEGSKA (reference sequence).

This chain connects TRBV29-1 to TRBJ2-2; TCRdb designates TRBD1, a call that cannot be tested without DNA. CDR3 length: 15 residues. The germline gives CDR1 SQVTM, CDR2 ANQGSEA. The CDR3 reads CSVADRGDRTGELFF.

The gene calls are TRBV27 and TRBJ2-1. The CDR3 covers 13 residues. Looked up from germline, CDR1 is MNHEY and CDR2 is SMNVEV (reference sequence). CDR3: CASSLALLNEQFF.

The rearrangement uses TRBV12-3 or TRBV12-4 and TRBJ2-7; the D call of TRBD1 rests on TCRdb alone, since no DNA is present to check it. This CDR3 has 12 amino acids. The chain's CDR3 is CASSLWGREQYF.

CDR3 in amino acids: CASSFQPSGGGDTQYF. The chain links TRBV7-2 to TRBJ2-3; TCRdb lists TRBD2, though no DNA is available to test this call. CDR3 length: 16 residues. Germline values: CDR1 SGHTA, CDR2 FQGNSA.

The chain employs TRBV10-2 and TRBJ2-7; TCRdb's D call, TRBD2, is unchecked because there is no DNA. The CDR3 has 15 residues. The germline CDR1 and CDR2 sequences are WSHSY and SAAADI. CDR3 protein: CASSESGGAVYEQYF.

The chain links TRBV7-3 to TRBJ2-2; TCRdb picks TRBD1, but there is no DNA to check that call. CDR1 is SGHTA and CDR2 is FQGTGA in the germline V gene. The CDR3 sequence is 15 residues long. CDR3 sequence: CASSPHRVNTGELFF.

This sequence joins TRBV14 and TRBJ2-3. CDR1 is SGHDN and CDR2 is FVKESK in the germline V gene. The CDR3 is 13 residues long. The CDR3 sequence: CASSQEMADTQYF.

The chain uses TRBV5-1 and TRBJ2-7; no DNA is available, so the TRBD1 call from TCRdb remains unchecked. Looked up from germline, CDR1 is SGHRS and CDR2 is YFSETQ. The CDR3 spans 15 residues. The CDR3 sequence is CASSPAGTGYYEQYF.

The chain uses TRBV19 and TRBJ2-1; with no DNA, the TCRdb D assignment of TRBD1 cannot be verified. Per germline, CDR1 LNHDA and CDR2 SQIVND (reference sequence). The CDR3 has 15 amino acids. This chain's CDR3 is CASSITTGIYNEQFF.

The rearrangement links TRBV6-5 to TRBJ1-2. This CDR3 is built from 13 residues. The germline V gene encodes CDR1 MNHEY and CDR2 SVGAGI. This chain's CDR3 is CASSIQGPRGYTF.

The chain employs TRBV5-1 and TRBJ2-3. CDR1 SGHRS and CDR2 YFSETQ come from the germline V gene. CDR3 length equals 13 residues. This CDR3 is CASSLEDGDTQYF.